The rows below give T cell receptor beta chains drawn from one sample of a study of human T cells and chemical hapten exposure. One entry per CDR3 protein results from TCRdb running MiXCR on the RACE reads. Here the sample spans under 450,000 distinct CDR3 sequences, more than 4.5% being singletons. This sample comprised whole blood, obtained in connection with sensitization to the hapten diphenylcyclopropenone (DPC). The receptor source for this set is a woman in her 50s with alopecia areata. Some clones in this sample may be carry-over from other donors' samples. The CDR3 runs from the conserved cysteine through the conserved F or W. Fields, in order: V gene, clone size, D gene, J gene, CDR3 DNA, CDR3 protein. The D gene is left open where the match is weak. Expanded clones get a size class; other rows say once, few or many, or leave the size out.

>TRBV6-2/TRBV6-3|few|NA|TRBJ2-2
TGTGCCAGCAGTTGGTCCTTCGCGGAGCTGTTTTTT
CASSWSFAELFF
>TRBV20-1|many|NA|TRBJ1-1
TGCAGTGCTAGAGAGGGAGCTACGAACACTGAAGCTTTCTTT
CSAREGATNTEAFF
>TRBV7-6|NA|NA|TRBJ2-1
TGTGCCAGCAGCTCCGAAAGTGGAAGTCAAAATGAGCAGTTCTTC
CASSSESGSQNEQFF
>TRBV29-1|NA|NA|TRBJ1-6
TGCAGCGTTGCTACGGGGTGGGGAACCCTCCACTTT
CSVATGWGTLHF
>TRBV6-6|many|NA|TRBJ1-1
TGTGCCAGCAGTTACGTCGCGGGACCGATGAACACTGAAGCTTTCTTT
CASSYVAGPMNTEAFF
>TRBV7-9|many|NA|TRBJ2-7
TGTGCCAGCAGCTTACTGGCGGATTATCAGAACGAGCAGTACTTC
CASSLLADYQNEQYF
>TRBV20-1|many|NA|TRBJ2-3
TGCAGTGCTAGAGATCCCGACGATACGCAGTATTTT
CSARDPDDTQYF
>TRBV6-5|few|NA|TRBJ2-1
TGTGCCAGCAGTTACGGGTCCGGGGCCCCCTTCAATGAGCAGTTCTTC
CASSYGSGAPFNEQFF
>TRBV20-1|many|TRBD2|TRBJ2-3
TGCAGTGCTAGTCCCCTAGCGGCAGGATTAGATACGCAGTATTTT
CSASPLAAGLDTQYF
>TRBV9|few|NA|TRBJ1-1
TGTGCCAGCAGCGTAGATAACCGACCGGGAACTGAAGCTTTCTTT
CASSVDNRPGTEAFF
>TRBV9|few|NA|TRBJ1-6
TGTGCCAGCAGCGTATTTGAGGGGGGCAATTCACCCCTCCACTTT
CASSVFEGGNSPLHF
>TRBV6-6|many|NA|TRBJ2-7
TGTGCCAGCAGTTTTCGGGACAACTCCTACGAGCAGTACTTC
CASSFRDNSYEQYF
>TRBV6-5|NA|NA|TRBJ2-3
TGTGCCAGCACTGGCAGCTCAGATACGCAGTATTTT
CASTGSSDTQYF
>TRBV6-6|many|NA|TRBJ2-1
TGTGCCAGCAGTTATCTCCTAGGGATCTCCTACAATGAGCAGTTCTTC
CASSYLLGISYNEQFF
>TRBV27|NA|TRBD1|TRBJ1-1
TGTGCCAGCAGTTTATTGGCAGGGGGCTTCACTGAAGCTTTCTTT
CASSLLAGGFTEAFF
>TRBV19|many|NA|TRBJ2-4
TGTGCCAGTAGTTGGGTTAAAAACATTCAGTACTTC
CASSWVKNIQYF
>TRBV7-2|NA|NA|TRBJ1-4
TGTGCCAGCAGCTCCTTGGACACTAATGAAAAACTGTTTTTT
CASSSLDTNEKLFF
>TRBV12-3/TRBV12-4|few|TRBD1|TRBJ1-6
TGTGCCAGCAGCCCGGGACAGGGCTCCCTCCACTTT
CASSPGQGSLHF
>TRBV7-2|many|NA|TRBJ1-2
TGTGCCAGCGTAGGGGTTGGCATCCTTAACTATGGCTACACCTTC
CASVGVGILNYGYTF
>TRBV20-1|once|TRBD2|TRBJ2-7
TGCAGTGCTTTCACAAGTAGCGGGGTAGTGGGCGAGCAGTACTTC
CSAFTSSGVVGEQYF
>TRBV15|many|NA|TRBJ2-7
TGTGCCACCAGCAGCACTTCGTACGAGCAGTACTTC
CATSSTSYEQYF
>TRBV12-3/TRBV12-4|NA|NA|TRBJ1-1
TGTGCCAGCATCCTCAGGCCGAACACTGGAGCTTTCTTT
CASILRPNTGAFF
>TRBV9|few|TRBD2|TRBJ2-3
TGTGCCAGCAGCGTAGCGCGGGAGTATGATACGCAGTATTTT
CASSVAREYDTQYF
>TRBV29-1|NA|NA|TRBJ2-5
TGCAGCGCCCGGAGCAGCCAAGAGACCCAGTACTTC
CSARSSQETQYF
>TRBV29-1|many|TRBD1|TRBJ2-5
TGCAGCGTTGAAGGTCAAAGGACAGGGGTGGAGACCCAGTACTTC
CSVEGQRTGVETQYF
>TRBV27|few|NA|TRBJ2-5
TGTGCCAGCAGTCTGTGGGCCGAGCGGGAGACCCAGTACTTC
CASSLWAERETQYF
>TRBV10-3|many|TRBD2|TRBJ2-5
TGTGCCATCAGCTCGGTAGCGGGAGGGGAAGAGACCCAGTACTTC
CAISSVAGGEETQYF
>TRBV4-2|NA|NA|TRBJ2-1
TGTGCCAGCAGCCAAGATCGCGATAGTGAGCAGTTCTTC
CASSQDRDSEQFF
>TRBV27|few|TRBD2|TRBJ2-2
TGTGCCAGCAGACTAGCGGGGGGCCCGAACACCGGGGAGCTGTTTTTT
CASRLAGGPNTGELFF
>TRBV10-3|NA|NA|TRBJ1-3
TGTGCCACCAACCCGGACCGACACTCTGGAAACACCATATATTTT
CATNPDRHSGNTIYF
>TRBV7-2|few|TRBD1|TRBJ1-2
TGTGCCAGCAGCTTCCAGGGGGGGCCTAACTATGGCTACACCTTC
CASSFQGGPNYGYTF